This TCR beta chain was found in a study of T cell responses to AZD1222 COVID-19 vaccine. Study at large: Timing groups of about 4 and about 12 weeks for second doses were pooled.

Findings and limits, study-wide: The study reported that nearly half of spike-specific TCRs target unmutated variant regions. Repertoire sampling happened only post peak T cell response.

About this clone: The target antigen is unknown.

The assay was immunoSEQ multiplex PCR, and TCRdb's table has in-frame clones only and misses some. The table lists more than 60,000 clones, 84% of them singletons, with roughly 20% in the top ten. Germline V gene sequence: CDR1 MGHRA, CDR2 YSYEKL. Trimming took off 0 bases at V and 4 bases at J, with 16 bases between the two ends. The CDR3 runs 17 residues. This chain links TRBV4-1 with TRBJ1-5, with D unresolved. The clonotype was recovered from an adult in good health. The sample was peripheral blood, taken on day 0 of AZD1222 vaccination. The CDR3 loop reads CASSQDPREGWNQPQHF. The CDR3 DNA reads TGCGCCAGCAGCCAAGATCCTAGGGAGGGTTGGAATCAGCCCCAGCATTTT.